The sequence of this TCR beta chain was determined in a study of radiation and T cells in renal cell carcinoma (dated by TCRdb to the early 2020s). Regarding the research as a whole: The samples were obtained from a clinical trial, where primary renal cell carcinomas were treated with 15 Gy stereotactic body radiation therapy and then removed by nephrectomy 4 weeks afterward. In total, 50 to 55 samples, comprising around 25 tumors and roughly 27 peripheral blood samples, were subjected to TCR beta sequencing. Across all 50 or so samples, 4,016,671 unique CDR3 nucleotide sequences, encoding 2,658,974 unique CDR3 amino acid sequences, were identified.

This clone appeared a single time. The antigen it binds to is not known. Base qualities are not provided; no much larger clone lies one nucleotide away. The time point label corresponds to: blood 2 weeks post-SBRT. Sample treatment or condition, as interpreted from the label and publication: 15 Gy SBRT to primary tumor, nephrectomy 4 weeks later. To follow tumor-enriched clonotypes, serial peripheral blood was collected from radiation-treated patients at baseline and at 2 weeks and 4 weeks after SBRT. Every patient had renal cell carcinoma of clear cell pathology. The QIAamp DNA Blood Mini Kit (Qiagen) was used to prepare genomic DNA for TCR sequencing. The analyses included only samples that passed all quality control checks. TCR beta libraries were generated from genomic DNA with the immunoSEQ kit, following the manufacturer's recommendations. To prepare libraries, a first multiplex PCR with proprietary primers was run, followed by a second PCR that added unique barcodes, and a bead cleanup was done after each round. Each sample batch included a kit-provided positive control reaction and a negative control reaction. The final libraries underwent checking on an Agilent 4200 TapeStation D1000 ScreenTape, volumetric pooling, and quantification by qPCR. Sequencing was performed on an Illumina NextSeq500 using a MidOutput 150-cycle cartridge, with 156 Read1 cycles, 15 Index1 cycles, and the kit custom primers. The pooled library was loaded at roughly 1 pM with approximately 18% PhiX control spiked in. For the original study's pipeline: The vendor-processed data were analyzed in R, and a clonotype was defined as all T cells that share the same CDR3 nucleotide sequence. For clone abundance analyses, frequencies were normalized to the 10,000 most abundant clones per sample. Public T cell clones, which averaged fewer than five per sample, were removed prior to analysis. Tumor-enriched clonotypes and baseline blood-enriched clonotypes were defined as those with an abundance difference of at least 32-fold between compartments. A beta-binomial differential abundance model was applied to find clonotypes that expanded or contracted between blood time points. Tumor-blood repertoire similarity was measured with the Baroni-Urbani and Buser coefficient, and groups were compared using two-tailed Wilcoxon tests in R. Held by TCRdb, this immuneACCESS table contains in-frame sequences only and omits some clones. Under half of the omission traces to an unresolved V gene where checked; the cause of the rest is unknown. From that table come the V and J calls and clone size; the DNA was used to work out D and trimming. For this sample the table gives 45,000 to 55,000 clones, of which about 80% were detected only once. The ten largest clones represent around 28% of the sample.

Cut back by 5 bases and 0 bases, the V and J ends lie 14 bases apart. According to the germline V gene (reference sequence), CDR1 reads SEHNR and CDR2 reads FQNEAQ. Taken from cysteine to phenylalanine, the CDR3 has 15 residues. Of the read, only the CDR3 DNA is kept; its 45 bases are in frame from base 1. General findings and caveats noted by the study authors: An increase in top tumor clonotypes in blood was observed from baseline to 2 weeks post-radiation, followed by contraction by 4 weeks, which was taken to suggest transient expansion of tumor-resident clones. No pretreatment tumor biopsies were available, so the baseline intratumoral presence of clonotypes could not be determined. Blood repertoire dynamics were not followed beyond 4 weeks after treatment. With a single-armed trial design, the study had no way to address how radiation dose or scheduling affects the TCR repertoire.

The chain was built from TRBV7-9 and TRBJ2-7; the D gene is perhaps TRBD1, on 6 matching bases. The sample in question was blood, obtained from a patient whose treatment included radiotherapy and nephrectomy. This sequence originates from a woman aged 70 to 79 with renal cell carcinoma. The bases are TGTGCCAGCAGCCCGGACAGTCTAAGCTCCTACGAGCAGTACTTC. Its protein reads: CASSPDSLSSYEQYF.